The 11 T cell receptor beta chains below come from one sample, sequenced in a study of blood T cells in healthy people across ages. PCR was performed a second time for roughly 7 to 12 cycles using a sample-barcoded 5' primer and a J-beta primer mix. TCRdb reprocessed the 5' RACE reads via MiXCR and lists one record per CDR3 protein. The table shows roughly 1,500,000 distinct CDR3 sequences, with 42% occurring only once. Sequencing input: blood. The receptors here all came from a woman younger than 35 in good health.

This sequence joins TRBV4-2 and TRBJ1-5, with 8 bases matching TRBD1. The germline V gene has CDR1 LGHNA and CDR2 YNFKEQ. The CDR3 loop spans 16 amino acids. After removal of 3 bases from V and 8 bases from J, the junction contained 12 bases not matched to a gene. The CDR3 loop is CASSQSTGEGAKPQHF. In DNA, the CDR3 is TGTGCCAGCAGCCAGTCGACAGGGGAGGGGGCGAAGCCCCAGCATTTT.

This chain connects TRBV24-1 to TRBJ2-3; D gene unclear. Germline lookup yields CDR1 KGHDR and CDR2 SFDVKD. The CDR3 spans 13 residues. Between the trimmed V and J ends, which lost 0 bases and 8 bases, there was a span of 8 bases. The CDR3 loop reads CATSDLPSGTQYF. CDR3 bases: TGTGCCACCAGTGATTTGCCCTCAGGTACGCAGTATTTT.

CDR3 nucleotide sequence: TGCAGTGCTAGAGAAGCTGGGACTAGCGGTATCCGCTCCTACGAGCAGTACTTC. It specifies CSAREAGTSGIRSYEQYF. V usage is TRBV20-1 and J usage is TRBJ2-7; the match to TRBD2 covers 11 bases. Unmatched junction bases numbered 10, after V lost 0 bases and J lost 0 bases. Germline lookup yields CDR1 DFQATT and CDR2 SNEGSKA (reference sequence). This CDR3 is built from 18 residues.

This chain's CDR3 is CASSLEARISPGYTF. The DNA of the CDR3 is TGTGCCAGCAGTTTAGAGGCCAGGATATCCCCTGGCTACACCTTC. V is TRBV12-3 or TRBV12-4 and J is TRBJ1-2; the D is unclear. The CDR3 is 15 amino acids. V dropped 1 base and J dropped 7 bases, with 16 bases sitting between them.

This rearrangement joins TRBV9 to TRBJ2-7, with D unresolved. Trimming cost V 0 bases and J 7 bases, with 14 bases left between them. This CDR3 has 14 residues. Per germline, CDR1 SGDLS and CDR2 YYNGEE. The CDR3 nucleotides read TGTGCCAGCAGCGTAGGGGCCTCGGGTGGGGAGCAGTACTTC. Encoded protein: CASSVGASGGEQYF.

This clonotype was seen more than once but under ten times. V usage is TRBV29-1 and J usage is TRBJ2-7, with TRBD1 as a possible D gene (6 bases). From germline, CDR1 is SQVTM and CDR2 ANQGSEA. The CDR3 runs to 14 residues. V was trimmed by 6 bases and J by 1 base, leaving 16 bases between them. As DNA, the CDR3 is TGCAGCGTACTGGGGATTGACAGGTCCTACGAGCAGTACTTC. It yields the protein CSVLGIDRSYEQYF.

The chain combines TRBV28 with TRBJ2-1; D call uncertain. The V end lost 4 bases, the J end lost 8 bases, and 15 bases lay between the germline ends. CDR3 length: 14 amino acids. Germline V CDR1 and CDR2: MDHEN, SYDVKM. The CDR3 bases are TGTGCCAGCAGTTCCCTTTCGCAGGCCTATGAGCAGTTCTTC. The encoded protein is CASSSLSQAYEQFF.

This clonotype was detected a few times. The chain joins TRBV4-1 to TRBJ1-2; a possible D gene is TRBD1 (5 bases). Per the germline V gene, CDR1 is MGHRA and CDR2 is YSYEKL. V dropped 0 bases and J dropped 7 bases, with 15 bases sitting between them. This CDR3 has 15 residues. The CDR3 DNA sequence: TGCGCCAGCAGCCAAGATCAGGGAGGAGGGTCTGGCTACACCTTC. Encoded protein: CASSQDQGGGSGYTF.

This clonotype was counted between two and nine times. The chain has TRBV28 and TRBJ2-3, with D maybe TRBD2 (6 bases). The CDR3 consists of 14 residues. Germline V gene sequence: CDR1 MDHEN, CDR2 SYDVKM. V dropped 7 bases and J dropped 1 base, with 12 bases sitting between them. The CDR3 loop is CASMVSGGTDTQYF. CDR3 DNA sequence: TGTGCCAGCATGGTATCGGGAGGCACAGATACGCAGTATTTT. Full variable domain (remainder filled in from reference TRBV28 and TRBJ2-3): DVKVTQSSRYLVKRTGEKVFLECVQDMDHENMFWYRQDPGLGLRLIYFSYDVKMKEKGDIPEGYSVSREKKERFSLILESASTNQTSMYLCASMVSGGTDTQYFGPGTRLTVL.

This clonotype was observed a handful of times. The CDR3 loop is CASWTGEAFF. DNA for the CDR3: TGTGCCAGCTGGACAGGGGAAGCTTTCTTT. V is TRBV2 and J is TRBJ1-1, with 8 bases fitting TRBD1. The CDR3 runs 10 residues. V lost 8 bases and J lost 8; bases outside the gene matches: 1. The germline V gene has CDR1 SNHLY and CDR2 FYNNEI.

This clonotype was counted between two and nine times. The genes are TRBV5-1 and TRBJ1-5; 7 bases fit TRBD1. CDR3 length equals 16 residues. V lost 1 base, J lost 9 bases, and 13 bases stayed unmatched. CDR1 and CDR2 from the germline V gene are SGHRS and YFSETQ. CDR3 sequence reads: CASSLWGDSPSGPQHF. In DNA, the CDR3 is TGCGCCAGCAGCTTGTGGGGGGACAGTCCCTCAGGGCCCCAGCATTTT. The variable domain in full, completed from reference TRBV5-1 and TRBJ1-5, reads KAGVTQTPRYLIKTRGQQVTLSCSPISGHRSVSWYQQTPGQGLQFLFEYFSETQRNKGNFPGRFSGRQFSNSRSEMNVSTLELGDSALYLCASSLWGDSPSGPQHFGDGTRLSIL.